This T cell receptor beta chain was identified in a study of T-cell memory formation after mild COVID-19 (dated by TCRdb to 2020 to 2023). In the study overall: Most TCR sequence clusters were specific to one of the two donors. Longitudinal TCRalpha and TCRbeta repertoire sequencing tracked T-cell clones expanding and contracting after mild COVID-19 in two donors. The cohort comprised two young, previously healthy adult volunteers, one female and one male.

Sequencing used an Illumina NovaSeq 6000. Using 5'RACE with constant-segment primers, TCRalpha and TCRbeta cDNA libraries were constructed, with sample barcodes and unique molecular identifiers added in the process. RNA was extracted from every sample with Trizol reagent. The libraries were amplified in two PCR steps, and the second step added a second sample barcode and Illumina TruSeq adapters. Libraries were sequenced on an Illumina NovaSeq with 2 x 150 bp paired-end reads. Regarding the original processing steps: With migec v1.2.7, reads were demultiplexed and then collapsed into UMI-guided consensus sequences. With mixcr v2.1.11, UMI consensuses were aligned to TRA and TRB V and J templates and assembled into clonotypes. A clonotype was counted as expanded or contracted only when both edgeR and NoisET called the clonotype significant, with the noise models trained on biological replicates. edgeR calls used a false discovery rate-adjusted p below 0.01 and a log2 fold-change threshold of 1. As an exploratory analysis of dynamics, max-normalized trajectories of the 1000 most abundant clonotypes were examined by PCA with hierarchical clustering. The CD4 or CD8 phenotype of responding clones was assigned using the separately sequenced CD4+ and CD8+ repertoires. TCRdb passed the public sequencing reads through fastp at Q25 and MiXCR, retaining productive beta sequences. Rows with one shared CDR3 protein collapse into an entry with the most common genes and DNA. The V and J calls and clone size are TCRdb's, not the authors'. This sample is represented by 120,000 to 150,000 distinct CDR3 sequences; 13% to 15% of them were singletons. In total, the top ten clones hold about 29% of the sample.

Broader findings and caveats from the paper: SARS-CoV-2 specificity was not confirmed for the second-wave clones peaking on day 37. The detection of some responding clones in pre-infection memory suggests that pre-existing cross-reactive memory T cells joined the SARS-CoV-2 response. Contracting CD4+ clones were located mainly in the CM and EM memory subsets, whereas CD8+ clones were found to be enriched in EMRA. Clones that contracted from day 15 to 85 showed balanced CD4/CD8 phenotypes, whereas a second wave of clones that expanded from day 15 to 37 leaned towards CD4+. The study covered only two mild cases, and larger cohorts including severe cases with pre-infection samples were considered necessary.

Remarks on this clonotype: Its antigen target is currently unknown. Base qualities are not recorded, but no much larger clone differs from it by a single base.

PBMCs were isolated by Ficoll-Paque density gradient centrifugation. V is trimmed back by 4 bases and J by 2 bases, and the junction contains 8 bases that no gene match accounts for. The CDR3 numbers 15 residues from cysteine through phenylalanine. CDR3 DNA is the only sequence kept; it has 45 bases, read in frame from the first base. Reading the germline V gene (reference sequence) gives CDR1 SEHNR and CDR2 FQNEAQ. The sequence was collected from an adult woman who had mild COVID-19 (a few samples of this study predate the infection). The sample titles of this study are shuffled in the database, so cell type and time point are left out; the donor was told from shared clones. The V and J segments used are TRBV7-9 and TRBJ2-7, with 7 junctional bases fitting TRBD1. The material sequenced was PBMCs or a T cell subset sorted from them (not recorded which). CDR3 reads: CASSSETGITYEQYF. DNA sequence: TGTGCCAGCAGCTCCGAGACAGGGATAACCTACGAGCAGTACTTC.